This T cell receptor beta chain is drawn from a study of T cells in Graves' hyperthyroidism and ophthalmopathy. The CDR3 covers 14 residues. Trimming cost V 6 bases and J 7 bases; bases outside gene matches: 6. Study-wide results and caveats: Researchers found most expanded thyroid clonotypes above 0.001 in blood as well.

Hyperthyroidism patients were newly diagnosed, had disease duration under 2 months, and were aged 18 to 65 years. Thyroid ultrasound, orbital computed tomography, clinical symptoms, and serum thyroxine and TRAb underpinned diagnoses. The CDR3 regions of TCR beta were amplified from RNA transcripts. First-round RT-PCR targeting the TCR CDR3 was performed with the HTBI primer set. TCRdb reanalysed the multiplex PCR reads using MiXCR and keeps one entry per CDR3 protein. This repertoire shows 700,000 to 950,000 distinct CDR3 sequences, around 40% found once; its top ten account for roughly 31%. This clonotype was recorded at least ten times. The antigen is unknown.

This receptor was taken from a woman in her thirties or forties with Graves' hyperthyroidism. V and J are TRBV12-3 or TRBV12-4 and TRBJ1-4; 9 bases line up with TRBD1. Sequenced sample: blood. The CDR3 region has the DNA TGTGCCAGCAGCTCCGGGACAGGGAGTGAAAAACTGTTTTTT. Translating it yields CASSSGTGSEKLFF.